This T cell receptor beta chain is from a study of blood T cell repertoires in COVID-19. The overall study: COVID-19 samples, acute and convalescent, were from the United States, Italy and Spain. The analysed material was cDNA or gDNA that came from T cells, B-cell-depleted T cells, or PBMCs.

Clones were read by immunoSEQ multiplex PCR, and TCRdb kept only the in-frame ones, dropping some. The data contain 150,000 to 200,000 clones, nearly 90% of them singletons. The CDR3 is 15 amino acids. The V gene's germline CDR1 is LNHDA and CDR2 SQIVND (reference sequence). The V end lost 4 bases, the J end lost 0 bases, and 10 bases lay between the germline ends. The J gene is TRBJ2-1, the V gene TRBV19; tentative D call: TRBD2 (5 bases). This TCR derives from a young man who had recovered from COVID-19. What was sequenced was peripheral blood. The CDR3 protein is CASSTAANSYNEQFF. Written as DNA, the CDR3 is TGTGCCAGTAGTACAGCGGCGAACTCCTACAATGAGCAGTTCTTC.